Below, 28 T cell receptor beta chains from the same sample are listed, as sequenced in a study of T cell repertoires in cytomegalovirus infection. One entry per CDR3 protein, called by TCRdb with MiXCR from the reads. The sample holds 230,000 or so distinct CDR3 sequences, approximately 15% seen once. Sequenced: CD8+ T cells from PBMCs. Receptors originate from a human donor in good health (CMV status not recorded). Some clones in this sample may be carry-over from other donors' samples.

This clonotype occurred a few times. This may be a read error, as it is one base from a much larger clone. The rearrangement joins TRBV7-2 to TRBJ1-1; D is possibly TRBD1 (6 bases). CDR3 size: 13 residues. Germline CDR1 is SGHTA and CDR2 is FQGNSA. The CDR3 loop reads CANSHGGGYEAFF. The CDR3 DNA reads TGTGCCAACAGCCACGGAGGGGGTTATGAAGCTTTCTTT.

This clonotype was counted at least ten times. The V gene is TRBV29-1, the J gene TRBJ2-3; D is perhaps TRBD1 (5 bases). V lost 4 bases and J lost 1, with 15 bases in between. This CDR3 has 15 residues. The V gene's germline CDR1 is SQVTM and CDR2 ANQGSEA. The CDR3 DNA sequence: TGCAGCGTTGGGGGCGATGTCTGGGGCACAGATACGCAGTATTTT. Translating gives CSVGGDVWGTDTQYF.

V and J are TRBV29-1 and TRBJ1-2; D remains ambiguous. Looked up from germline, CDR1 is SQVTM and CDR2 is ANQGSEA. Deletions cut 0 bases from V and 4 bases from J, with 9 bases between. The CDR3 runs 13 residues. The CDR3 DNA sequence: TGCAGCGTTGAAGATGGAGGGCTCTATGGCTACACCTTC. It translates to CSVEDGGLYGYTF. The whole variable domain, remainder taken from reference TRBV29-1 and TRBJ1-2, is SAVISQKPSRDICQRGTSLTIQCQVDSQVTMMFWYRQQPGQSLTLIATANQGSEATYESGFVIDKFPISRPNLTFSTLTVSNMSPEDSSIYLCSVEDGGLYGYTFGSGTRLTVV.

V usage is TRBV27 and J usage is TRBJ2-7, with unresolved D. The CDR3 has 11 amino acids. The V gene's germline CDR1 is MNHEY and CDR2 SMNVEV (reference sequence). The V end was cut by 8 bases, the J end by 5 bases, with 10 bases between. The CDR3 nucleotides read TGTGCCAGCCGCCTTGCGGACGAGCAGTACTTC. This translates into CASRLADEQYF.

This clonotype was counted a few times. The chain is built from TRBV6-5 and TRBJ2-1; possibly TRBD2 for D (6 bases). Trimming left V 0 bases short and J 0 bases short, with 9 bases between. CDR1 is MNHEY and CDR2 is SVGAGI in the germline V gene. The CDR3 extends over 16 amino acids. CDR3 loop: CASSYSMDYSYNEQFF. The CDR3 region has the DNA TGTGCCAGCAGTTACTCAATGGACTACTCCTACAATGAGCAGTTCTTC.

This clonotype was picked up many times. The chain joins TRBV28 to TRBJ2-2, with 7 positions matching TRBD2. The length of the CDR3 is 14 residues. Germline values: CDR1 MDHEN, CDR2 SYDVKM. V was pared by 4 bases and J by 7 bases, with 6 bases of the junction left unmatched. The CDR3 DNA follows: TGTGCCAGCAGTTCCGGACTAGGTGGCGGGGAGCTGTTTTTT. This encodes CASSSGLGGGELFF.

This clonotype occurred many times. The rearrangement joins TRBV12-3 or TRBV12-4 to TRBJ2-3; a weak D match, TRBD2 (6 bases). The ends were cut back, 2 bases at V and 6 bases at J, with 9 bases in the middle. CDR3 length: 13 amino acids. CDR3 nucleotide sequence: TGTGCCAGCAGTTTACGGCGGGGCGATACGCAGTATTTT. It translates to CASSLRRGDTQYF.

The chain carries TRBV5-1 and TRBJ2-7, with TRBD2 identical over 8 bases. The V segment lost 0 bases and the J segment 5 bases; nucleotides outside the gene matches: 7. The CDR3 covers 15 residues. CDR1 is SGHRS, CDR2 YFSETQ, per germline. For the CDR3, the DNA is TGCGCCAGCAGCTTGGAGGGGTCCGGGAGGGACGAGCAGTACTTC. It encodes CASSLEGSGRDEQYF.

This clonotype was counted a few times. The rearrangement joins TRBV23-1 to TRBJ1-5, with D possibly matching TRBD1 (5 bases). TRBV23-1 is an ORF for which the function is uncertain. V was cut by 3 bases and J by 1 base, with 16 bases left in between. The CDR3 covers 17 residues. The CDR3 loop is CASSHRQKGYSNQPQHF. The DNA for the CDR3 is TGCGCCAGCAGTCACCGACAGAAGGGATACAGCAATCAGCCCCAGCATTTT.

On this clonotype: A much larger clone lies one base from this, so it may be a read error. In this CDR3 the conserved last residue, phenylalanine or tryptophan, is missing, so a read error is likely. The CDR3 DNA sequence: TGTGCCAGCAGCTCATCCGGGACAGGGTTGACCGGGGAGCTGTTTTCT. Translated: CASSSSGTGLTGELFS. The chain recombines TRBV11-2 with TRBJ2-2; 9 bases are shared with TRBD1. The germline V gene has CDR1 SGHAT and CDR2 FQNNGV. Losses at the gene ends were 4 bases for V and 5 bases for J; bases not matched to a gene: 8. CDR3 length equals 16 residues.

This sequence joins TRBV4-2 and TRBJ2-7; D uncertain. The CDR3 extends over 13 amino acids. V was shortened by 0 bases and J by 2 bases, with 5 bases between the two germline ends. Germline loops: CDR1 LGHNA, CDR2 YNFKEQ. As DNA, the CDR3 is TGTGCCAGCAGCCAAGAGGGCCCCTACGAGCAGTACTTC. This translates into CASSQEGPYEQYF.

In its sample, this clonotype was seen many times. The CDR3 DNA is TGTGCCAGCAGTTCTGTGGGAAAACTGTTTTTT. Its translation: CASSSVGKLFF. V and J are TRBV7-8 and TRBJ1-4; D call uncertain. From germline, CDR1 is SGHVS and CDR2 FQNEAQ. CDR3 size: 11 residues. V was shortened by 6 bases and J by 10 bases, with 9 bases between the two germline ends.

Ten or more counts support this clonotype. The rearrangement uses TRBV7-2 and TRBJ2-1, with 9 bases fitting TRBD2. CDR1 and CDR2 (germline): SGHTA, FQGNSA. The V gene end was trimmed by 1 base and the J gene end by 7 bases; junction bases not matched to a gene: 8. CDR3 length: 16 residues. The CDR3 loop is CASSLGFISGGNEQFF. The CDR3 DNA reads TGTGCCAGCAGCTTAGGTTTTATAAGCGGGGGGAATGAGCAGTTCTTC.

This clonotype was counted many times. This chain connects TRBV2 to TRBJ1-2; no clear D gene. The CDR3 is made up of 11 amino acids. The V end was cut by 6 bases, the J end by 6 bases, with 8 bases between. Germline V CDR1 and CDR2: SNHLY, FYNNEI. CDR3 nucleotide sequence: TGTGCCAGCAGGTGGGGAGATGGCTACACCTTC. Protein: CASRWGDGYTF.

In its sample, this clonotype was seen many times. The rearrangement links TRBV28 to TRBJ2-4, with D tentatively TRBD1 or TRBD2 (5 bases each). V dropped 1 base and J dropped 8 bases, with 12 bases sitting between them. There are 14 residues in the CDR3. Germline V gives CDR1 MDHEN, CDR2 SYDVKM. The CDR3: CASSLLGEWDIQYF. CDR3 sequence (DNA): TGTGCCAGCAGTTTATTGGGGGAATGGGACATTCAGTACTTC.

The chain has TRBV7-6 and TRBJ1-3; D perhaps matches TRBD1 (6 bases). Germline-derived CDR1 and CDR2 are SGHVS and FNYEAQ. The CDR3 length is 16 residues. V was pared by 3 bases and J by 0 bases, with 12 bases between. The CDR3 coding sequence is TGTGCCAGCAGCTTGTTCAGGGGCACCTCTGGAAACACCATATATTTT. It yields the protein CASSLFRGTSGNTIYF.

This rearrangement joins TRBV5-6 to TRBJ2-3; D is possibly TRBD1 (6 bases). This CDR3 contains 15 residues. Germline V gene lookup returns CDR1 SGHDT and CDR2 YYEEEE. V lost 0 bases and J 4 bases, leaving 12 bases between the germline ends. This chain's CDR3 is CASSLVQGRPDTQYF. As DNA, the CDR3 is TGTGCCAGCAGCTTGGTTCAGGGGCGCCCAGATACGCAGTATTTT.

This clonotype was observed a few times. The chain couples TRBV4-1 to TRBJ2-2; weak D call: TRBD1 (6 bases). Trimming cost V 4 bases and J 5 bases, with 17 bases left between them. Per the germline V gene, CDR1 is MGHRA and CDR2 is YSYEKL. The CDR3 totals 16 residues. In DNA form, the CDR3 reads TGCGCCAGCAGCCTTCGGTGGGCGAGGGGGACCGGGGAGCTGTTTTTT. Its protein is CASSLRWARGTGELFF.

This clonotype was recorded a few times. The chain has TRBV7-9 and TRBJ2-7; D might be TRBD1 (6 bases). CDR1 SEHNR and CDR2 FQNEAQ come from the germline V gene (reference sequence). V lost 5 bases, J lost 1 base, and 15 bases lay in between. The CDR3 is 15 amino acids. CDR3 in DNA: TGTGCCAGCAGCCCTAGCCTTGACAGGTCCTACGAGCAGTACTTC. Amino acid sequence: CASSPSLDRSYEQYF.

In its sample, this clonotype was seen many times. The gene calls are TRBV27 and TRBJ2-7; TRBD2 is a possible D gene (5 bases). Germline V lookup: CDR1 MNHEY, CDR2 SMNVEV (reference sequence). The CDR3 runs 14 residues. Trimming took off 0 bases at V and 5 bases at J, with 11 bases between the two ends. CDR3: CASSLSRGIHEQYF. The CDR3 nucleotides are TGTGCCAGCAGTTTATCTCGAGGGATCCACGAGCAGTACTTC.

This clonotype was recorded at least ten times. The rearrangement joins TRBV7-9 to TRBJ2-7, with 8 bases fitting TRBD1. With V trimmed by 5 bases and J by 3 bases, 9 bases remained unmatched. CDR3 length: 15 amino acids. Germline V gene lookup returns CDR1 SEHNR and CDR2 FQNEAQ (reference sequence). CDR3 in amino acids: CASSREQGVGYEQYF. The CDR3 DNA sequence: TGTGCCAGCAGCCGAGAACAGGGGGTTGGCTACGAGCAGTACTTC.

This clonotype was observed many times. The J gene is TRBJ2-7, the V gene TRBV11-2; D remains ambiguous. Per the germline V gene, CDR1 is SGHAT and CDR2 is FQNNGV. Between the trimmed V and J ends, which lost 1 base and 3 bases, there was a span of 7 bases. The CDR3 sequence is 13 residues long. CDR3 amino acids: CASSLVTLYEQYF. The CDR3 DNA follows: TGTGCCAGCAGCTTAGTGACCCTCTACGAGCAGTACTTC.

This clonotype has ten or more counts. CDR3 in amino acids: CASSPSAGSSYNEQFF. The CDR3 nucleotides read TGTGCCAGCAGTCCCTCGGCGGGAAGCTCCTACAATGAGCAGTTCTTC. The chain uses TRBV27 and TRBJ2-1, with a tentative D call TRBD2 (6 bases). Germline lookup yields CDR1 MNHEY and CDR2 SMNVEV (reference sequence). V lost 5 bases and J 0 bases, leaving 14 bases between the germline ends. The CDR3 is 16 residues long.

This clonotype occurred many times. V gene TRBV7-2 combines with J gene TRBJ1-3, with D unclear. The CDR3 runs to 12 residues. Trimming stripped 4 bases from V and 11 bases from J, with 12 bases between. Germline lookup yields CDR1 SGHTA and CDR2 FQGNSA. The CDR3 here is CASSWIDSAIYF. The CDR3 nucleotides are TGTGCCAGCAGCTGGATCGACTCGGCCATATATTTT.

This clonotype was detected many times. J is TRBJ1-1 and V is TRBV7-6, with D maybe TRBD1 (5 bases). Germline CDR1 reads SGHVS; CDR2 reads FNYEAQ. V lost 5 bases and J lost 7, with 23 bases in between. This CDR3 has 16 amino acids. In DNA, the CDR3 is TGTGCCAGCAGCCCGTTCGGGGGGTCTTCGGGCTTTGAAGCTTTCTTT. Its protein is CASSPFGGSSGFEAFF.

The V gene is TRBV29-1, the J gene TRBJ2-6, with D uncertain. This CDR3 has 17 amino acids. With 2 bases removed from V and 0 bases from J, the gap between germline ends came to 14 bases. Germline V gene data show CDR1 as SQVTM and CDR2 as ANQGSEA. The CDR3 DNA follows: TGCAGCGTTGAAAGGCGGCATTCAGGCTCTGGGGCCAACGTCCTGACTTTC. This sequence encodes CSVERRHSGSGANVLTF.

This clonotype was detected ten times or more. The chain carries TRBV7-7 and TRBJ2-7; no clear D. Trimming took 11 bases from V and 4 from J, leaving 15 bases between them. The CDR3 runs 12 residues. The germline CDR1 and CDR2 sequences are SSHAT and FNYEAQ (reference sequence). The CDR3 spells CAVGISHYEQYF. DNA of the CDR3: TGTGCCGTTGGGATTTCACATTACGAGCAGTACTTC.

This clonotype was counted at least ten times. The rearrangement joins TRBV19 to TRBJ1-1; possible D gene TRBD1, 5 bases. Germline V lookup: CDR1 LNHDA, CDR2 SQIVND (reference sequence). This CDR3 region has 17 residues. V was cut by 3 bases and J by 1 base, with 18 bases left in between. Written as DNA, the CDR3 is TGTGCCAGTAGTATGGGGGTGACAGAAGGCCCGAACACTGAAGCTTTCTTT. This codes for CASSMGVTEGPNTEAFF.